This T cell receptor (beta chain) was profiled in a study of T cells in Graves' hyperthyroidism and ophthalmopathy. Study-level results: Classification by a 13 V-J model distinguished ophthalmopathy from stable hyperthyroidism. The model foresaw ophthalmopathy a median approximately 6.3 months prior to onset. Most clonotypes expanded in thyroid above 0.001 were likewise present in blood.

Uncontrolled infection, other autoimmune disease, pregnancy or lactation disqualified patients from enrolment. Many counts were recorded for this clonotype. Its antigen is unknown. RNA transcripts were the template for amplifying TCR beta CDR3 regions. First-round RT-PCR with HTBI primers amplified the TCR CDR3 region. TCRdb reprocessed the multiplex PCR reads via MiXCR and lists one record per CDR3 protein. The data hold a few hundred thousand distinct CDR3 sequences, with around 16% observed a single time. This TCR was sampled from a woman aged 18-29 years with Graves' hyperthyroidism. Sequenced sample: blood.

CDR3 nucleotides: TGTGCCAGCAGTGAAGAAGGGTTCCCTAAAGGCTACACCTTC. Translating it yields CASSEEGFPKGYTF. This chain uses TRBV2 with TRBJ1-2; no definite D call. V was clipped by 1 base and J by 8 bases, with 14 bases between them. The CDR3 length is 14 residues. CDR1 and CDR2 (germline): SNHLY, FYNNEI.